The entry below gives a single T cell receptor (beta chain) sequence along with its context. Its antigen remains unknown. This record belongs to a study of B cell selection in AIRE deficiency. Study outcomes and limitations: Patient Tconv cells held around a third of Treg sequences shared by healthy donors. Shorter CDR3s marked shared Treg sequences, biased toward few non-templated insertions.

Produced via immunoSEQ multiplex PCR; TCRdb's table is partial and in-frame only. The sample holds approximately 26,000 clones, around 92% seen once. Sorted regulatory T cells were CD4-positive, CD25-high and CD127-low or negative. Healthy unrelated donors supplied the control samples. Material for sequencing was CD4+CD25+ Tregs sorted from PBMCs. The TCR comes from a human donor in good health.

CDR3 protein: CASSPSGGSYNEQFF. The CDR3 DNA follows: TGTGCCAGCAGTCCTAGCGGGGGTTCCTACAATGAGCAGTTCTTC. This sequence joins TRBV6-5 and TRBJ2-1; 10 bases match TRBD2. The CDR3 is 15 residues long. The germline gives CDR1 MNHEY, CDR2 SVGAGI. Trimming at V came to 5 bases and at J to 1 base, leaving 2 bases not matched to a gene.